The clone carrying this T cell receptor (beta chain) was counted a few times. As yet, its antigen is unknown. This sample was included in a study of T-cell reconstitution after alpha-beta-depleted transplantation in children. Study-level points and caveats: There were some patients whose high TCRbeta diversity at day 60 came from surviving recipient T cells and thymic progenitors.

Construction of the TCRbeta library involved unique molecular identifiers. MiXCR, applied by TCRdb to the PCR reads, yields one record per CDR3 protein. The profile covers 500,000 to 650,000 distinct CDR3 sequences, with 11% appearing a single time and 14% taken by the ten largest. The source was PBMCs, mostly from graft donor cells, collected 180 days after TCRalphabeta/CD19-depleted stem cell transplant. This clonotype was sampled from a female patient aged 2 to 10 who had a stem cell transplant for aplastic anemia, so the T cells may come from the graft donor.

For the CDR3, the DNA is TGTGCCAGCAGTTACCCGAGGGACGGAAACACTGAAGCTTTCTTT. Translated: CASSYPRDGNTEAFF. The rearrangement joins TRBV6-2 or TRBV6-3 to TRBJ1-1, with a tentative D call TRBD1 (5 bases). The CDR3 loop spans 15 amino acids. V dropped 2 bases and J dropped 2 bases, with 12 bases sitting between them. Germline assignment: CDR1 MNHEY and CDR2 SVGEGT.